A single sample gave rise to the 13 T cell receptor beta chains below, sequenced in a study of T cell responses to AZD1222 COVID-19 vaccine. TCRdb's copy holds only in-frame clones and misses some; the assay was immunoSEQ multiplex PCR. In the table there are about 100,000 clones, around nine tenths of which are singletons. The sequences come from peripheral blood, collected on day 0 of AZD1222 vaccination. Source of these receptors: an adult in good health.

The chain is built from TRBV5-1 and TRBJ1-1, with TRBD1 identical over 7 bases. After removal of 3 bases from V and 0 bases from J, the junction contained 8 bases not matched to a gene. Germline V gene lookup returns CDR1 SGHRS and CDR2 YFSETQ. This CDR3 is built from 16 residues. In DNA form, the CDR3 reads TGCGCCAGCAGCTGGACCACGGGACAGATGAACACTGAAGCTTTCTTT. As protein: CASSWTTGQMNTEAFF.

The chain combines TRBV18 with TRBJ1-6; no clear D. The V end lost 2 bases, the J end lost 7 bases, and 6 bases lay between the germline ends. The CDR3 runs to 13 residues. Germline loops: CDR1 KGHSH, CDR2 LQKENI. In DNA form, the CDR3 reads TGTGCCAGCTCACCATGGCCCAATTCACCCCTCCACTTT. It codes for CASSPWPNSPLHF.

Notes on this clone: At one end the junction does not follow the germline gene, possibly because of a read error. The chain joins TRBV2 to TRBJ1-5; 8 bases line up with TRBD1. This CDR3 region has 15 residues. Per the germline V gene, CDR1 is SNHLY and CDR2 is FYNNEI. The CDR3: CASSEAGQGKQPQHF. Written as DNA, the CDR3 is TGTGCCAGCAGTGAAGCCGGACAGGGCAAACAGCCCCAGCATTTT.

As DNA, the CDR3 is TGTGCCAGTAGTATTGATAAGGGAGTCGAAAAACTGTTTTTT. Its translation is CASSIDKGVEKLFF. V is TRBV19 and J is TRBJ1-4, with D uncertain. V gave up 3 bases and J gave up 8 bases, with 13 bases separating them. The CDR3 spans 14 residues. Germline CDR1 and CDR2: LNHDA and SQIVND (reference sequence).

This rearrangement joins TRBV24-1 to TRBJ1-3; D not certain. Germline CDR1 and CDR2: KGHDR and SFDVKD. V was cut by 3 bases and J by 9 bases, with 11 bases left in between. CDR3 length: 13 residues. CDR3 in DNA: TGTGCCACCAGTGATGACTTCGGGAGCACCATATATTTT. As protein: CATSDDFGSTIYF.

The chain employs TRBV15 and TRBJ1-2, with D hard to call. The length of the CDR3 is 15 residues. Trimming stripped 0 bases from V and 4 bases from J, with 12 bases between. Germline CDR1 reads LNHNV; CDR2 reads YYDKDF (reference sequence). Written as DNA, the CDR3 is TGTGCCACCAGCAGAGATCTAGTACCCGGCTATGGCTACACCTTC. Translated: CATSRDLVPGYGYTF.

The chain joins TRBV20-1 to TRBJ1-2; the D is unclear. The length of the CDR3 is 11 residues. CDR1 is DFQATT and CDR2 is SNEGSKA in the germline V gene (reference sequence). The V end lost 4 bases, the J end lost 13 bases, and 16 bases lay between the germline ends. The CDR3 region has the DNA TGCAGTGCTACGGGGTGGGGTCCCACCACCTTC. It translates to CSATGWGPTTF.

V gene TRBV20-1 combines with J gene TRBJ1-5; perhaps TRBD1 as D (6 bases). With 3 bases removed from V and 5 bases from J, the gap between germline ends came to 14 bases. This CDR3 has 14 residues. Germline CDR1 DFQATT, CDR2 SNEGSKA (reference sequence). The CDR3 is CSASRDTPDQPQHF. The CDR3 region has the DNA TGCAGTGCTAGTCGGGACACACCAGATCAGCCCCAGCATTTT.

This chain links TRBV2 with TRBJ1-6; 10 bases are shared with TRBD1. The CDR3 consists of 16 residues. Per the germline V gene, CDR1 is SNHLY and CDR2 is FYNNEI. With V trimmed by 6 bases and J by 3 bases, 5 bases remained unmatched. CDR3 sequence (DNA): TGTGCCAGCAGGGGGGACAGGGGTCTCTATAATTCACCCCTCCACTTT. Its translation: CASRGDRGLYNSPLHF.

This chain uses TRBV29-1 with TRBJ2-5; D is uncertain. Germline-derived CDR1 and CDR2 are SQVTM and ANQGSEA. V gave up 2 bases and J gave up 2 bases, with 3 bases separating them. The CDR3 runs to 11 residues. CDR3 amino acids: CSVEPQETQYF. CDR3 DNA sequence: TGCAGCGTTGAACCGCAAGAGACCCAGTACTTC.

This clone occurred once. The J gene is TRBJ1-1, the V gene TRBV5-6; D may be TRBD1 (5 bases). CDR3 length: 14 amino acids. The ends were cut back, 1 base at V and 1 base at J, with 8 bases in the middle. Germline V gives CDR1 SGHDT, CDR2 YYEEEE. The CDR3 sequence: CASSLWGTNTEAFF. The CDR3 DNA reads TGTGCCAGCAGCTTGTGGGGGACGAACACTGAAGCTTTCTTT. Based on the CDR3 plus reference TRBV5-6 and TRBJ1-1, the full variable domain is DAGVTQSPTHLIKTRGQQVTLRCSPKSGHDTVSWYQQALGQGPQFIFQYYEEEERQRGNFPDRFSGHQFPNYSSELNVNALLLGDSALYLCASSLWGTNTEAFFGQGTRLTVV.

This rearrangement joins TRBV7-9 to TRBJ2-7; 8 bases line up with TRBD1. Germline CDR1 SEHNR, CDR2 FQNEAQ (reference sequence). This CDR3 has 17 amino acids. V trimming: 5 bases; J trimming: 4 bases; junction bases outside the gene matches: 16. CDR3 bases: TGTGCCAGCAGCCTACCTACAGGGGGTTACTTTAAGTACGAGCAGTACTTC. This codes for CASSLPTGGYFKYEQYF.

The chain uses TRBV6-4 and TRBJ1-6, with D hard to call. V lost 2 bases, J lost 5 bases, and 4 bases lay in between. The CDR3 contains 13 residues. Germline V gene lookup returns CDR1 MRHNA and CDR2 SNTAGT. The DNA of the CDR3 is TGTGCCAGCAGTGACGCGGATAATTCACCCCTCCACTTT. This codes for CASSDADNSPLHF.